This entry lists 18 T cell receptor beta chains sequenced from one sample in a study of cytomegalovirus exposure and HLA in healthy donors. The study ran its PCR with 60 Vbeta and 13 Jbeta primers. The table came from immunoSEQ multiplex PCR; TCRdb's copy has only in-frame clones and leaves some out. Here the sample spans some 180,000 clones, 84% being singletons. The specimen was PBMCs. These receptors were taken from a girl aged 2 to 9 in good health and CMV-seropositive.

The chain has TRBV6-6 and TRBJ1-6; 9 bases align to TRBD1. Germline CDR1 is MNHNY and CDR2 is SVGAGI (reference sequence). V trimming: 6 bases; J trimming: 9 bases; junction bases outside the gene matches: 12. The CDR3 covers 16 residues. The CDR3 DNA follows: TGTGCCAGCAGGCCGCCGGGACAGGGATTGAGTTCACCCCTCCACTTT. It is translated as CASRPPGQGLSSPLHF.

The rearrangement uses TRBV30 and TRBJ2-1; possibly TRBD2 for D (7 bases). V was shortened by 2 bases and J by 4 bases, with 24 bases between the two germline ends. The CDR3 is made up of 18 amino acids. Germline V gene data show CDR1 as GTSNPN and CDR2 as SVGIG (reference sequence). CDR3 bases: TGTGCCTGGAGTAGGGAGGGGGGAGGGGGACTAATATACAATGAGCAGTTCTTC. Translating gives CAWSREGGGGLIYNEQFF.

This sequence joins TRBV25-1 and TRBJ1-1, with TRBD1 matching 8 bases. The V segment lost 2 bases and the J segment 4 bases; nucleotides outside the gene matches: 6. CDR3 size: 15 residues. Germline loops: CDR1 MGHDK, CDR2 SYGVNS. Written as DNA, the CDR3 is TGTGCCAGCAGTGAAGACAGGGGAAGGATCACTGAAGCTTTCTTT. Protein product: CASSEDRGRITEAFF.

V is TRBV5-1 and J is TRBJ2-7, with a tentative D call TRBD1 (5 bases). V lost 0 bases and J lost 3, with 13 bases in between. The germline V gene has CDR1 SGHRS and CDR2 YFSETQ. The CDR3 has 15 amino acids. As DNA, the CDR3 is TGCGCCAGCAGCTTGGCGGTGTCCAGGGTCTACGAGCAGTACTTC. It translates to CASSLAVSRVYEQYF.

In its sample, this clone was seen once. The chain combines TRBV9 with TRBJ2-1; a possible D gene is TRBD2 (6 bases). Trimming pared 0 bases from V and 2 bases from J, leaving 9 bases between. The CDR3 is 15 amino acids. CDR1 is SGDLS and CDR2 is YYNGEE in the germline V gene. The CDR3 region is CASSVGGDPYNEQFF. The CDR3, as DNA: TGTGCCAGCAGCGTAGGCGGGGACCCCTACAATGAGCAGTTCTTC. The variable domain in full, with the rest retrieved from reference TRBV9 and TRBJ2-1, is DSGVTQTPKHLITATGQRVTLRCSPRSGDLSVYWYQQSLDQGLQFLIQYYNGEERAKGNILERFSAQQFPDLHSELNLSSLELGDSALYFCASSVGGDPYNEQFFGPGTRLTVL.

This chain joins TRBV6-4 and TRBJ1-3, with D perhaps TRBD1 (5 bases). This CDR3 spans 19 amino acids. Per the germline V gene, CDR1 is MRHNA and CDR2 is SNTAGT. Trimming took off 6 bases at V and 0 bases at J, with 24 bases between the two ends. The CDR3 loop reads CASSRIGSSGAYSGNTIYF. In DNA, the CDR3 is TGTGCCAGCAGCCGAATAGGCTCGAGCGGGGCGTACTCTGGAAACACCATATATTTT.

This clone appeared a few times. The V and J genes are TRBV7-9 and TRBJ2-7; 7 nucleotides align to TRBD1. Germline values: CDR1 SEHNR, CDR2 FQNEAQ (reference sequence). V was pared by 5 bases and J by 3 bases, with 7 bases of the junction left unmatched. The CDR3 covers 14 residues. In DNA form, the CDR3 reads TGTGCCAGCAGCCCGAAGGGGGCAAGCTACGAGCAGTACTTC. Amino acid sequence: CASSPKGASYEQYF.

The rearrangement joins TRBV18 to TRBJ2-1, with 12 bases that match TRBD1. The ends lost 2 bases at V and 6 bases at J; junction bases unmatched: 5. CDR3 length: 16 residues. Germline loops: CDR1 KGHSH, CDR2 LQKENI. Here the CDR3 reads CASSPSPGQGANEQFF. As DNA, the CDR3 is TGTGCCAGCTCACCATCTCCGGGACAGGGGGCCAATGAGCAGTTCTTC.

The chain combines TRBV25-1 with TRBJ2-1; possible D gene TRBD2, 6 bases. In germline, CDR1 is MGHDK, CDR2 SYGVNS. V dropped 3 bases and J dropped 9 bases, with 6 bases sitting between them. The CDR3 extends over 11 amino acids. CDR3 protein: CASSEGGEQFF. As DNA, the CDR3 is TGTGCCAGCAGTGAGGGAGGTGAGCAGTTCTTC.

The chain couples TRBV9 to TRBJ2-1; no definite D call. The germline gives CDR1 SGDLS, CDR2 YYNGEE. Trimming shortened V by 0 bases and J by 0 bases, and 10 bases separated the two germline ends. CDR3 length equals 16 residues. CDR3 nucleotides: TGTGCCAGCAGCGTAGGGGCGCCCAGCTCCTACAATGAGCAGTTCTTC. It encodes CASSVGAPSSYNEQFF.

The chain uses TRBV5-1 and TRBJ2-1, with 9 positions matching TRBD2. CDR3 length: 16 residues. V trimming: 4 bases; J trimming: 7 bases; junction bases outside the gene matches: 12. Germline V gives CDR1 SGHRS, CDR2 YFSETQ. The CDR3 DNA is TGCGCCAGCAGCGTCCTAGCGGGGTTAGGCAGGAATGAGCAGTTCTTC. Translation gives CASSVLAGLGRNEQFF.

Regarding this clone: Other DNA sequences of this sample code for an identical CDR3. The rearrangement joins TRBV7-6 to TRBJ1-2; TRBD1 aligns across 9 bases. Trimming removed 8 bases from V and 6 bases from J; junction bases left unmatched: 13. Germline V lookup: CDR1 SGHVS, CDR2 FNYEAQ. The CDR3 sequence is 15 residues long. In nucleotides, the CDR3 is TGTGCCAGCGCTCTCCTTGGACAGGGGAGAAATGGCTACACCTTC. Its protein is CASALLGQGRNGYTF.

The gene calls are TRBV6-5 and TRBJ2-1, with 8 bases identical to TRBD2. Germline CDR1 reads MNHEY; CDR2 reads SVGAGI. The CDR3 consists of 15 residues. Trimming removed 4 bases from V and 3 bases from J; junction bases left unmatched: 5. The CDR3 here is CASSFTAGDYNEQFF. Here the CDR3 DNA reads TGTGCCAGCAGTTTCACAGCGGGGGACTACAATGAGCAGTTCTTC.

The chain joins TRBV30 to TRBJ1-2, with unresolved D. CDR1 and CDR2 (germline): GTSNPN, SVGIG (reference sequence). The CDR3 consists of 12 residues. The V gene lost 0 bases and the J gene lost 4 bases, with 6 bases spanning the gap. CDR3 amino acids: CAWSVNRYGYTF. CDR3 in DNA: TGTGCCTGGAGTGTAAATCGCTATGGCTACACCTTC. Combining the CDR3 with reference TRBV30 and TRBJ1-2 gives the whole variable domain SQTIHQWPATLVQPVGSPLSLECTVEGTSNPNLYWYRQAAGRGLQLLFYSVGIGQISSEVPQNLSASRPQDRQFILSSKKLLLSDSGFYLCAWSVNRYGYTFGSGTRLTVV.

The chain is built from TRBV19 and TRBJ2-6, with 9 bases that match TRBD1. In germline, CDR1 is LNHDA, CDR2 SQIVND (reference sequence). The CDR3 spans 18 residues. Unmatched junction bases numbered 11, after V lost 4 bases and J lost 4 bases. The CDR3 protein is CASSTWGQGRAGANVLTF. The CDR3 DNA sequence: TGTGCCAGTAGTACCTGGGGACAGGGTAGAGCGGGGGCCAACGTCCTGACTTTC.

This chain links TRBV7-3 with TRBJ2-1; D gene uncertain. The CDR3 extends over 11 amino acids. In germline, CDR1 is SGHTA, CDR2 FQGTGA. Trimming pared 3 bases from V and 8 bases from J, leaving 5 bases between. The CDR3 here is CASSFGDEQFF. CDR3 sequence (DNA): TGTGCCAGCAGCTTCGGTGATGAGCAGTTCTTC.

The chain employs TRBV21-1 and TRBJ1-4; the table assigns TRBD1, which was not confirmed against the DNA. TRBV21-1 is recorded as a pseudogene. This CDR3 contains 15 residues. CDR3 sequence: CATGGYRATNEKLFF. Here the CDR3 DNA reads TGTGCCACAGGGGGCTATCGGGCAACTAATGAAAAACTGTTTTTT.

The chain recombines TRBV25-1 with TRBJ1-2; D call uncertain. The CDR3 covers 13 residues. Germline V gene data show CDR1 as MGHDK and CDR2 as SYGVNS. Trimming pared 7 bases from V and 8 bases from J, leaving 17 bases between. The CDR3 reads CASTKGSGSGYTF. In DNA form, the CDR3 reads TGTGCCAGCACGAAGGGCAGCGGTAGCGGCTACACCTTC.